The next 21 T cell receptor beta chains were all read from a single sample in a study of Graves' ophthalmopathy and Graves' hyperthyroidism. As the template, RNA transcripts were used to amplify TCR beta CDR3 regions. Following a first-round RT-PCR that used HTBI primers, a second-round multiplex PCR was carried out. From the multiplex PCR reads, TCRdb called clonotypes with MiXCR, one entry per CDR3 protein. The table has more than 550,000 distinct CDR3 sequences, under 50% seen once; the top ten hold under 3.5%. The sample consisted of peripheral blood. The receptors come from an adult man with Graves' ophthalmopathy.

A few counts support this clonotype. The V and J genes are TRBV19 and TRBJ1-5; the D gene is possibly TRBD1 (5 bases). The germline gives CDR1 LNHDA, CDR2 SQIVND (reference sequence). Deletions cut 5 bases from V and 2 bases from J, with 16 bases between. The CDR3 sequence is 16 residues long. CDR3 nucleotide sequence: TGTGCCAGTAGTCGTGTCGGGGGGTCCGGCAATCAGCCCCAGCATTTT. The encoded protein is CASSRVGGSGNQPQHF.

In its sample, this clonotype was seen many times. This chain connects TRBV2 to TRBJ2-5; 8 nucleotides match TRBD1. J was trimmed by 5 bases and V by 6 bases; bases with no gene match: 5. Germline CDR1 reads SNHLY; CDR2 reads FYNNEI. The CDR3 totals 13 residues. As DNA, the CDR3 is TGTGCCAGCAGAGAAAGGACAGGGGAGACCCAGTACTTC. Translated: CASRERTGETQYF.

This clonotype was counted at least ten times. The chain has TRBV7-8 and TRBJ2-5, with 10 bases aligning to TRBD2. The germline V gene has CDR1 SGHVS and CDR2 FQNEAQ. CDR3 size: 14 residues. V lost 5 bases, J lost 5 bases, and 5 bases stayed unmatched. The CDR3 nucleotides read TGTGCCAGCAGCCAACTAGCGGGGATGGAGACCCAGTACTTC. Protein: CASSQLAGMETQYF.

The chain has TRBV29-1 and TRBJ2-3; 11 bases line up with TRBD2. J was trimmed by 0 bases and V by 6 bases; bases with no gene match: 11. Germline V gene sequence: CDR1 SQVTM, CDR2 ANQGSEA. The CDR3 runs 17 residues. CDR3 in DNA: TGCAGCGTCAGACCAGTGACTAGCGGGAAAAGCACAGATACGCAGTATTTT. It specifies CSVRPVTSGKSTDTQYF.

This clonotype showed up many times. The chain couples TRBV6-6 to TRBJ1-5; possibly TRBD1 for D (5 bases). CDR1 is MNHNY, CDR2 SVGAGI, per germline (reference sequence). The V gene lost 5 bases and the J gene lost 1 base, with 12 bases spanning the gap. The CDR3 covers 15 residues. CDR3 region: CASSIMGGSNQPQHF. The CDR3 DNA reads TGTGCCAGCAGTATAATGGGGGGGAGCAATCAGCCCCAGCATTTT.

This clonotype was seen a few times. The rearrangement joins TRBV7-2 to TRBJ2-3; D uncertain. V shed 6 bases and J shed 2 bases, with 12 bases lying between them. The germline V gene encodes CDR1 SGHTA and CDR2 FQGNSA. The CDR3 runs to 14 residues. The DNA of the CDR3 is TGTGCCAGCAGTCCATCGATTTTCACAGATACGCAGTATTTT. This gives the protein CASSPSIFTDTQYF.

This chain uses TRBV5-1 with TRBJ1-4; no firm D call. Germline loops: CDR1 SGHRS, CDR2 YFSETQ. The V end lost 4 bases, the J end lost 6 bases, and 16 bases lay between the germline ends. CDR3 length: 15 amino acids. The CDR3 sequence: CASSQDRVKDEKLFF. DNA of the CDR3: TGCGCCAGCAGCCAAGATCGGGTGAAGGATGAAAAACTGTTTTTT.

This clonotype was detected ten times or more. This chain uses TRBV20-1 with TRBJ2-7; D gene uncertain. Germline CDR1 and CDR2: DFQATT and SNEGSKA (reference sequence). The CDR3 is 14 amino acids. Trimming removed 3 bases from V and 2 bases from J, with 14 bases in between. The CDR3 is CSASIVGSTYEQYF. The DNA for the CDR3 is TGCAGTGCTAGTATCGTCGGCAGTACCTACGAGCAGTACTTC.

The chain has TRBV7-2 and TRBJ1-3; a weak D match, TRBD1 (6 bases). Per the germline V gene, CDR1 is SGHTA and CDR2 is FQGNSA. The CDR3 is 14 amino acids. With 5 bases removed from V and 4 bases from J, the gap between germline ends came to 12 bases. This CDR3 is CASSTPGQGNTIYF. CDR3 coding DNA: TGTGCCAGCAGCACCCCCGGACAGGGAAACACCATATATTTT.

Only a few counts were recorded for this clonotype. The chain is built from TRBV20-1 and TRBJ2-1, with 8 bases lining up with TRBD2. V dropped 7 bases and J dropped 7; count of bases not matched to a gene: 6. Germline lookup yields CDR1 DFQATT and CDR2 SNEGSKA (reference sequence). The CDR3 consists of 12 residues. The CDR3 here is CSGVASGNEQFF. CDR3 coding DNA: TGCAGTGGGGTAGCTAGCGGGAATGAGCAGTTCTTC.

This clonotype was detected many times. The chain is built from TRBV2 and TRBJ1-2, with a possible D match to TRBD1 (6 bases). V shed 0 bases and J shed 5 bases, with 22 bases lying between them. Germline-derived CDR1 and CDR2 are SNHLY and FYNNEI. The CDR3 extends over 18 amino acids. CDR3 sequence: CASSEALGRGSGRYGYTF. The CDR3 DNA follows: TGTGCCAGCAGTGAAGCGCTGGGCAGGGGCTCGGGTCGGTATGGCTACACCTTC.

Many counts were recorded for this clonotype. V gene TRBV10-3 combines with J gene TRBJ2-2; 7 bases match TRBD2. The V segment lost 8 bases and the J segment 6 bases; nucleotides outside the gene matches: 9. CDR1 ENHRY and CDR2 SYGVKD come from the germline V gene. This CDR3 is 14 amino acids long. The CDR3 here is CAIEAGRTAGELFF. The CDR3 nucleotides read TGTGCCATCGAGGCCGGGAGGACGGCCGGGGAGCTGTTTTTT.

This clonotype has a single count. This chain connects TRBV15 to TRBJ2-7; a possible D gene is TRBD1 (6 bases). The CDR3 is 14 amino acids. V was clipped by 10 bases and J by 3 bases, with 19 bases between them. Germline lookup yields CDR1 LNHNV and CDR2 YYDKDF (reference sequence). CDR3 sequence (DNA): TGTGCCAGCAGGGTGGGTCCAGGGGACTACGAGCAGTACTTC. This codes for CASRVGPGDYEQYF.

At least ten counts were recorded for this clonotype. CDR3 amino acids: CASRPARRDNQPQHF. The CDR3 bases are TGTGCCAGCAGGCCAGCGCGCAGGGACAATCAGCCCCAGCATTTT. The chain recombines TRBV2 with TRBJ1-5; D perhaps matches TRBD1 (5 bases). The CDR3 extends over 15 amino acids. In germline, CDR1 is SNHLY, CDR2 FYNNEI. V was cut by 6 bases and J by 3 bases, with 15 bases left in between.

The chain is built from TRBV20-1 and TRBJ1-1; no definite D call. The CDR3 covers 12 residues. The V and J ends lost 0 bases and 7 bases respectively, with 9 bases between them. Germline V gene data show CDR1 as DFQATT and CDR2 as SNEGSKA (reference sequence). The DNA of the CDR3 is TGCAGTGCTAGAGAGGGGTCCCTTGAAGCTTTCTTT. Protein product: CSAREGSLEAFF.

This clonotype was counted at least ten times. The chain couples TRBV6-5 to TRBJ2-2, with TRBD2 identical over 7 bases. Germline values: CDR1 MNHEY, CDR2 SVGAGI. The junction had 9 bases not matched to a gene; V was cut back by 8 bases and J by 3 bases. The CDR3 runs 15 residues. The CDR3 bases are TGTGCCAGCCACCGAGTCAGCGGGGACACCGGGGAGCTGTTTTTT. It translates to CASHRVSGDTGELFF.

This clonotype turned up a few times. V usage is TRBV3-1 and J usage is TRBJ2-5, with D tentatively TRBD1 or TRBD2 (6 bases each). V was cut by 0 bases and J by 6 bases, with 14 bases left in between. In germline, CDR1 is LGHDT, CDR2 YNNKEL (reference sequence). The CDR3 consists of 15 residues. The CDR3 bases are TGTGCCAGCAGCCAAGATAGCGGCAGGGGACAGACCCAGTACTTC. Its translation: CASSQDSGRGQTQYF.

CDR3 sequence reads: CASSDLRGGKQFF. As DNA, the CDR3 is TGTGCCAGCAGTGATTTGAGAGGCGGGAAGCAGTTCTTC. The chain combines TRBV2 with TRBJ2-1; possible D gene TRBD2, 6 bases. V lost 3 bases and J 11 bases, leaving 14 bases between the germline ends. The germline V gene encodes CDR1 SNHLY and CDR2 FYNNEI. The CDR3 spans 13 residues.

The CDR3 nucleotides read TGTGCCAGCAGCCGACGTCGGGTGGCCTACGAGCAGTACTTC. Protein sequence: CASSRRRVAYEQYF. The rearrangement joins TRBV11-2 to TRBJ2-7, with D uncertain. Germline CDR1 SGHAT, CDR2 FQNNGV. With 5 bases removed from V and 2 bases from J, the gap between germline ends came to 13 bases. This CDR3 comprises 14 residues. The full variable domain, its missing parts supplied by reference TRBV11-2 and TRBJ2-7, is EAGVAQSPRYKIIEKRQSVAFWCNPISGHATLYWYQQILGQGPKLLIQFQNNGVVDDSQLPKDRFSAERLKGVDSTLKIQPAKLEDSAVYLCASSRRRVAYEQYFGPGTRLTVT.

The chain couples TRBV7-8 to TRBJ2-2; 12 bases line up with TRBD1. The V gene end was trimmed by 5 bases and the J gene end by 7 bases; junction bases not matched to a gene: 26. The V gene's germline CDR1 is SGHVS and CDR2 FQNEAQ. CDR3 length equals 22 residues. CDR3 in amino acids: CASSPGDRGLTRSGRGLGELFF. The CDR3 coding sequence is TGTGCCAGCAGCCCAGGGGACAGGGGGCTTACTAGATCGGGAAGAGGGCTCGGGGAGCTGTTTTTT.

This clonotype was detected only a few times. V gene TRBV20-1 combines with J gene TRBJ2-7, with TRBD2 as a possible D gene (6 bases). From germline, CDR1 is DFQATT and CDR2 SNEGSKA (reference sequence). The CDR3 runs to 14 residues. V lost 4 bases to trimming and J lost 0 bases, with 13 bases between them. The DNA for the CDR3 is TGCAGTGCTACAGAGGGAGGTGGCTCCTACGAGCAGTACTTC. This codes for CSATEGGGSYEQYF.